This TCR beta chain is drawn from a study of blood T cell repertoires in COVID-19. The wider study: COVID-19 samples collected from the United States, Italy and Spain covered acute and convalescent phases. From T cells, B-cell-depleted T cells, or PBMCs came the material, which was cDNA or gDNA.

A Seattle source enrolled patients during active infection and followed them longitudinally. In the source study's methods: Cell counts per sample came from amplifying reference gene primers. Sequenced by immunoSEQ multiplex PCR; TCRdb stores in-frame clones only, minus some. V and J calls and clone size follow that table, whereas D and trimming were derived from the DNA. The table records some 450,000 clones, roughly 90% of them present only once. Germline CDR1 is MGHRA and CDR2 is YSYEKL. The V gene end was trimmed by 4 bases and the J gene end by 7 bases; junction bases not matched to a gene: 9. The CDR3 runs to 16 residues.

This TCR was recovered from a young man with COVID-19, enrolled during active disease. The sequencing input was peripheral blood. The chain recombines TRBV4-1 with TRBJ2-1; 11 nucleotides match TRBD2. CDR3 DNA: TGCGCCAGCAGCCCCGCCCTAGCGGGGGGTTTGAATGAGCAGTTCTTC. This gives the protein CASSPALAGGLNEQFF.